The 15 T cell receptor beta chains below come from one sample, sequenced in a study of shared clonotypes between healthy human individuals. The repertoire was sequenced with immunoSEQ multiplex PCR; TCRdb's copy has only in-frame clones and lacks some. The sample has nearly 1,000,000 clones, around 80% seen once; the top ten hold approximately 1.5%. The sample consisted of memory CD4+ T cells sorted from blood. The sample's subset: CD45RA-negative fraction. Source of these receptors: a man in his late teens or twenties in good health.

CDR3 sequence (DNA): TGTGCCTGGAGTAAAGGTCTGGGCACCGGGGAGCTGTTTTTT. Translation: CAWSKGLGTGELFF. The V call is TRBV30, the J call TRBJ2-2; D remains ambiguous. Deletions cut 2 bases from V and 4 bases from J, with 11 bases between. Germline lookup yields CDR1 GTSNPN and CDR2 SVGIG (reference sequence). The CDR3 spans 14 residues.

This clone showed up many times. CDR3 sequence reads: CASSLALAGNTEAFF. Written as DNA, the CDR3 is TGTGCCAGCAGCTTAGCTCTTGCGGGGAACACTGAAGCTTTCTTT. V is TRBV7-9 and J is TRBJ1-1; D is uncertain. Germline V gene data show CDR1 as SEHNR and CDR2 as FQNEAQ (reference sequence). Trimming left V 0 bases short and J 1 base short, with 9 bases between. The CDR3 is 15 residues long.

This sequence joins TRBV11-3 and TRBJ1-1; 9 bases match TRBD1. The CDR3 loop spans 14 amino acids. J lost 5 bases, V lost 5 bases, and 6 bases had no gene match. CDR1 and CDR2 (germline): SGHNT, YENEEA. The CDR3 is CASSRDRGSTEAFF. As DNA, the CDR3 is TGTGCCAGCAGCCGTGACAGGGGGAGTACTGAAGCTTTCTTT. Variable domain in full (rest from reference TRBV11-3 and TRBJ1-1): EAGVVQSPRYKIIEKKQPVAFWCNPISGHNTLYWYLQNLGQGPELLIRYENEEAVDDSQLPKDRFSAERLKGVDSTLKIQPAELGDSAVYLCASSRDRGSTEAFFGQGTRLTVV.

The chain couples TRBV18 to TRBJ2-5; D is uncertain. The germline V and J ends were trimmed by 5 bases and 4 bases, with 8 bases remaining between them. Germline V gene sequence: CDR1 KGHSH, CDR2 LQKENI. The CDR3 runs 12 residues. CDR3 in amino acids: CASSSKVETQYF. Here the CDR3 DNA reads TGTGCCAGCTCATCAAAGGTAGAGACCCAGTACTTC.

This rearrangement joins TRBV18 to TRBJ1-2, with D hard to call. The CDR3 has 13 amino acids. Trimming shortened V by 0 bases and J by 11 bases, and 13 bases separated the two germline ends. Per the germline V gene, CDR1 is KGHSH and CDR2 is LQKENI. The CDR3 DNA reads as TGTGCCAGCTCACCACCGCCCAGGAATGTATACACCTTC. Translation: CASSPPPRNVYTF.

The chain links TRBV9 to TRBJ2-2, with a possible D match to TRBD1 (7 bases). The germline gives CDR1 SGDLS, CDR2 YYNGEE. The length of the CDR3 is 15 residues. With 2 bases removed from V and 3 bases from J, the gap between germline ends came to 11 bases. CDR3 sequence reads: CASSVQGEDTGELFF. The CDR3 bases are TGTGCCAGCAGCGTTCAGGGGGAGGACACCGGGGAGCTGTTTTTT.

This clone was counted once. The chain combines TRBV6-1 with TRBJ2-1, with 7 bases lining up with TRBD2. This CDR3 spans 15 amino acids. Trimming at V came to 2 bases and at J to 2 bases, leaving 3 bases not matched to a gene. Germline V gene data show CDR1 as MNHNS and CDR2 as SASEGT. In DNA form, the CDR3 reads TGTGCCAGCAGTGAACGCGCGGGGGCCTACAATGAGCAGTTCTTC. It yields the protein CASSERAGAYNEQFF.

The rearrangement links TRBV2 to TRBJ1-2, with D maybe TRBD1 (6 bases). The CDR3 contains 15 residues. With 3 bases removed from V and 2 bases from J, the gap between germline ends came to 13 bases. Looked up from germline, CDR1 is SNHLY and CDR2 is FYNNEI. CDR3 sequence reads: CASSDGRGLNYGYTF. The CDR3, as DNA: TGTGCCAGCAGTGATGGCAGGGGTTTGAACTATGGCTACACCTTC.

This clone has only one observation. The same CDR3 is also encoded by other DNA sequences in this sample. The rearrangement uses TRBV5-1 and TRBJ1-1, with D unresolved. CDR3 length equals 14 residues. Germline V gene data show CDR1 as SGHRS and CDR2 as YFSETQ. V was cut by 0 bases and J by 2 bases, with 8 bases left in between. The DNA for the CDR3 is TGCGCCAGCAGCTTGGGACGGGTAAACACTGAAGCTTTCTTT. Its translation: CASSLGRVNTEAFF. Supplemented by reference TRBV5-1 and TRBJ1-1, the full variable domain reads KAGVTQTPRYLIKTRGQQVTLSCSPISGHRSVSWYQQTPGQGLQFLFEYFSETQRNKGNFPGRFSGRQFSNSRSEMNVSTLELGDSALYLCASSLGRVNTEAFFGQGTRLTVV.

This chain links TRBV6-1 with TRBJ2-3; 7 bases are a match to TRBD2. The germline V gene has CDR1 MNHNS and CDR2 SASEGT. The CDR3 has 17 amino acids. V gave up 1 base and J gave up 0 bases; unmatched junction bases: 7. CDR3 sequence reads: CASSEDDGRPSTDTQYF. Written as DNA, the CDR3 is TGTGCCAGCAGTGAAGACGACGGGAGGCCTAGCACAGATACGCAGTATTTT.

The chain carries TRBV6-6 and TRBJ2-3, with unresolved D. The ends were cut back, 4 bases at V and 2 bases at J, with 10 bases in the middle. CDR3 length: 14 residues. Germline V gene data show CDR1 as MNHNY and CDR2 as SVGAGI (reference sequence). The CDR3: CASSSSRLTDTQYF. The CDR3 DNA reads as TGTGCCAGCAGTTCCTCCCGCCTCACAGATACGCAGTATTTT.

This chain connects TRBV10-3 to TRBJ2-5; tentatively, D is TRBD1 (6 bases). The germline V gene encodes CDR1 ENHRY and CDR2 SYGVKD. The V end lost 2 bases, the J end lost 2 bases, and 9 bases lay between the germline ends. The CDR3 is 14 residues long. The CDR3 protein is CAISETGIQETQYF. Here the CDR3 DNA reads TGTGCCATCAGTGAGACAGGGATACAAGAGACCCAGTACTTC.

To note about this clone: Since a far larger clone is one base different, this is likely a read error. The chain carries TRBV28 and TRBJ1-6; unclear D gene. The CDR3 contains 13 residues. Germline V CDR1 and CDR2: MDHEN, SYDVKM. V was pared by 8 bases and J by 6 bases, with 11 bases between. The CDR3 reads CASAEGFNSPLHF. DNA of the CDR3: TGTGCCAGCGCGGAGGGCTTTAATTCACCCCTCCACTTT.

This clone appeared a few times. The genes are TRBV18 and TRBJ1-2; D unclear. V was pared by 4 bases and J by 4 bases, with 13 bases between. CDR1 is KGHSH and CDR2 is LQKENI in the germline V gene. There are 14 residues in the CDR3. The CDR3 sequence is CASSQGPDSYGYTF. The CDR3 DNA sequence: TGTGCCAGCTCACAAGGGCCGGATAGCTATGGCTACACCTTC.

This clone was seen a few times. This chain links TRBV6-5 with TRBJ2-1, with D unclear. Per germline, CDR1 MNHEY and CDR2 SVGAGI. The CDR3 has 11 residues. The V and J ends lost 5 bases and 8 bases respectively, with 7 bases between them. The CDR3 DNA reads as TGTGCCAGCAGTAAAAGGGATGAGCAGTTCTTC. Protein product: CASSKRDEQFF.